This T cell receptor beta chain was found in a study of blood T cell repertoires in COVID-19. In germline, CDR1 is SGHAT, CDR2 FQNNGV. This CDR3 is 13 amino acids long. J gave up 7 bases and V 2 bases, and 4 bases lay outside the gene matches. Clones were sequenced by immunoSEQ multiplex PCR, and TCRdb holds only the in-frame ones, with some missing. The sample consists of 150,000 or so clones, almost 85% of them appearing once. The sequence derives from a man between 45 and 60 years old who had recovered from COVID-19. This rearrangement joins TRBV11-2 to TRBJ1-1; 7 positions match TRBD1. The sample comprised PBMCs or T cells enriched from blood (not recorded which). CDR3 coding DNA: TGTGCCAGCAGCTTACGAGGGGGCTATGAAGCTTTCTTT. It codes for CASSLRGGYEAFF.